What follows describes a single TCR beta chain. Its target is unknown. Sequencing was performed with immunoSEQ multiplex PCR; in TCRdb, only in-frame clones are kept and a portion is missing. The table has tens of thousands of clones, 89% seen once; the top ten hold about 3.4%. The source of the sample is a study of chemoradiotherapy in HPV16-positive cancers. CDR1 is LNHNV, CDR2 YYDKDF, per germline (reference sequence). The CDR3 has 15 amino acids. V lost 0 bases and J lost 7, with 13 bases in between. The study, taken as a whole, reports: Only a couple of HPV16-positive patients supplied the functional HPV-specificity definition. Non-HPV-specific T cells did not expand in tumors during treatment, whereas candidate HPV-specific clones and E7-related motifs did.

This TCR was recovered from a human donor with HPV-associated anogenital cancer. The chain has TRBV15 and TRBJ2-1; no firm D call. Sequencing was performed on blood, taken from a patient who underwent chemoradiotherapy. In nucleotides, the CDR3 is TGTGCCACCAGCAGAGAAGCAGGCCTCGGTAATGAGCAGTTCTTC. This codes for CATSREAGLGNEQFF.